These T cell receptor beta chains were read from a single sample in a study of CXCR3-negative and CXCR3-positive naive CD8 T cells. After re-calling the 5' RACE reads, TCRdb lists one entry per CDR3 protein, DNA absent. The clone table shows about 28,000 distinct CDR3 sequences, with the ten largest holding approximately 10%. Material: memory CD8+ T cells from blood. The receptors were gathered from a human donor in good health. Some clones in this sample may be carry-over from other donors' samples. Each CDR3 is given with its conserved first and last residue. Each record gives: J gene, clone size, V gene, CDR3 protein. Clone size is shown for a subset of rows, as once, few, many or a class of expanded clone.

j_gene: TRBJ2-5
abundance: NA
v_gene: TRBV30
CDR3aa: CTWRDSGEGTQYF

j_gene: TRBJ2-1
abundance: NA
v_gene: TRBV6-2/TRBV6-3
CDR3aa: CASSYSMAGSYNEQFF

j_gene: TRBJ1-5
abundance: NA
v_gene: TRBV4-2
CDR3aa: CASSQDSRQPQHF

j_gene: TRBJ2-3
abundance: medium-sized
v_gene: TRBV7-6
CDR3aa: CASSHLRAASGTDTQYF

j_gene: TRBJ2-1
abundance: NA
v_gene: TRBV12-3/TRBV12-4
CDR3aa: CASSSDGESYNEQFF

j_gene: TRBJ2-7
abundance: NA
v_gene: TRBV7-9
CDR3aa: CASSLSRASGPYEQYF

j_gene: TRBJ2-3
abundance: NA
v_gene: TRBV29-1
CDR3aa: CSVEAGLAGATDTQYF

j_gene: TRBJ1-2
abundance: NA
v_gene: TRBV20-1
CDR3aa: CSARDRDSVYGYTF

j_gene: TRBJ2-1
abundance: NA
v_gene: TRBV5-1
CDR3aa: CASSLALGGYNEQFF

j_gene: TRBJ2-5
abundance: NA
v_gene: TRBV4-2
CDR3aa: CASSLTTGGGETQYF

j_gene: TRBJ2-7
abundance: NA
v_gene: TRBV5-1
CDR3aa: CASSTRQGAYEQYF

j_gene: TRBJ2-1
abundance: NA
v_gene: TRBV6-4
CDR3aa: CASSDSEGGYNEQFF

j_gene: TRBJ2-7
abundance: NA
v_gene: TRBV29-1
CDR3aa: CSVVLPLGDYEQYF

j_gene: TRBJ1-3
abundance: NA
v_gene: TRBV6-5
CDR3aa: CASKLRLVGNTIYF

j_gene: TRBJ2-1
abundance: large
v_gene: TRBV29-1
CDR3aa: CSVVPGQGRDEQFF

j_gene: TRBJ2-1
abundance: NA
v_gene: TRBV28
CDR3aa: CASWTGGRYEQFF

j_gene: TRBJ1-6
abundance: NA
v_gene: TRBV20-1
CDR3aa: CSASIGYGSPLHF

j_gene: TRBJ2-1
abundance: NA
v_gene: TRBV29-1
CDR3aa: CSVRDRKFGNEQFF

j_gene: TRBJ1-2
abundance: NA
v_gene: TRBV2
CDR3aa: CASSEAPGRLLGTGGYYGYTF

j_gene: TRBJ2-5
abundance: NA
v_gene: TRBV6-4
CDR3aa: CASSGTPGGQETQYF

j_gene: TRBJ2-7
abundance: NA
v_gene: TRBV12-3/TRBV12-4
CDR3aa: CASSLGQGTYEQYF

j_gene: TRBJ2-5
abundance: NA
v_gene: TRBV20-1
CDR3aa: CSAGRYDQETQYF

j_gene: TRBJ2-3
abundance: NA
v_gene: TRBV10-3
CDR3aa: CAISNSVDTQYF

j_gene: TRBJ2-5
abundance: NA
v_gene: TRBV28
CDR3aa: CASSLLGQGHEETQYF

j_gene: TRBJ1-1
abundance: NA
v_gene: TRBV20-1
CDR3aa: CSANPTGSNTEAFF

j_gene: TRBJ2-7
abundance: NA
v_gene: TRBV7-2
CDR3aa: CASSLVQGAGEQYF

j_gene: TRBJ2-7
abundance: NA
v_gene: TRBV7-6
CDR3aa: CASSPETGTSGGEQYF

j_gene: TRBJ2-1
abundance: NA
v_gene: TRBV29-1
CDR3aa: CSADRGSYNEQFF

j_gene: TRBJ2-2
abundance: NA
v_gene: TRBV29-1
CDR3aa: CSVEDRGQGGTGELFF

j_gene: TRBJ2-1
abundance: NA
v_gene: TRBV14
CDR3aa: CASSGYNEQFF

j_gene: TRBJ2-3
abundance: NA
v_gene: TRBV29-1
CDR3aa: CSVVGITDTQYF

j_gene: TRBJ1-1
abundance: NA
v_gene: TRBV30
CDR3aa: CASRSGLNTEAFF

j_gene: TRBJ1-6
abundance: NA
v_gene: TRBV28
CDR3aa: CASSSPNLGWDNSPLHF

j_gene: TRBJ2-2
abundance: NA
v_gene: TRBV6-4
CDR3aa: CASTPGTGAHLRELFF

j_gene: TRBJ1-1
abundance: NA
v_gene: TRBV20-1
CDR3aa: CSAFPTDSNTEAFF

j_gene: TRBJ2-7
abundance: NA
v_gene: TRBV4-2
CDR3aa: CASSPEFGATYEQYF

j_gene: TRBJ2-7
abundance: NA
v_gene: TRBV20-1
CDR3aa: CSARDLGTGGSYEQYF

j_gene: TRBJ2-7
abundance: NA
v_gene: TRBV29-1
CDR3aa: CSVEGTPLGYEQYF

j_gene: TRBJ2-7
abundance: NA
v_gene: TRBV4-3
CDR3aa: CASSQESDGTSYEQYF

j_gene: TRBJ2-7
abundance: NA
v_gene: TRBV7-9
CDR3aa: CASSQGVPGDSYEQYF

j_gene: TRBJ2-3
abundance: NA
v_gene: TRBV12-3/TRBV12-4
CDR3aa: CASSPTSGSNTDTQYF

j_gene: TRBJ2-5
abundance: NA
v_gene: TRBV29-1
CDR3aa: CSVQGGQGAPETQYF

j_gene: TRBJ2-2
abundance: NA
v_gene: TRBV20-1
CDR3aa: CSARSPSGGDTGELFF

j_gene: TRBJ2-5
abundance: NA
v_gene: TRBV20-1
CDR3aa: CSATAGTGGLMQETQYF

j_gene: TRBJ2-5
abundance: NA
v_gene: TRBV28
CDR3aa: CASSLEGGGVLTQYF

j_gene: TRBJ1-4
abundance: NA
v_gene: TRBV4-2
CDR3aa: CASSQVPLWGEKLFF

j_gene: TRBJ1-4
abundance: NA
v_gene: TRBV29-1
CDR3aa: CSVGDRGSRNEKLFF

j_gene: TRBJ2-5
abundance: NA
v_gene: TRBV20-1
CDR3aa: CTVRGGATETQYF

j_gene: TRBJ2-3
abundance: NA
v_gene: TRBV7-2
CDR3aa: CASSLKGASDTQYF

j_gene: TRBJ2-1
abundance: NA
v_gene: TRBV12-3/TRBV12-4
CDR3aa: CASSLASSGGANEQFF

j_gene: TRBJ1-5
abundance: NA
v_gene: TRBV27
CDR3aa: CASRLGRAPQHF

j_gene: TRBJ1-1
abundance: NA
v_gene: TRBV29-1
CDR3aa: CSVEDTQGATVPLEAFF

j_gene: TRBJ2-1
abundance: NA
v_gene: TRBV6-5
CDR3aa: CASSKWASYNEQFF

j_gene: TRBJ2-5
abundance: NA
v_gene: TRBV7-8
CDR3aa: CASSQEGQGRETQYF

j_gene: TRBJ2-5
abundance: NA
v_gene: TRBV7-9
CDR3aa: CASSYGGAVKETQYF

j_gene: TRBJ2-7
abundance: NA
v_gene: TRBV27
CDR3aa: CASSDSGGAPYEQYF

j_gene: TRBJ2-3
abundance: NA
v_gene: TRBV12-3/TRBV12-4
CDR3aa: CAIKISSFPGTRFWSSTDTQYF

j_gene: TRBJ2-6
abundance: NA
v_gene: TRBV29-1
CDR3aa: CSVSPAGGEFSGANVLTF

j_gene: TRBJ2-2
abundance: NA
v_gene: TRBV27
CDR3aa: CASTPGTYTGELFF

j_gene: TRBJ2-2
abundance: NA
v_gene: TRBV7-9
CDR3aa: CASSQLAGNTGELFF